Presented here are 9 T cell receptor beta chains from one specimen sequenced in a study of T cells in Graves' hyperthyroidism and ophthalmopathy. Regions amplified from RNA transcripts were the TCR beta CDR3 regions. A set of HTBI primers served as the primers for a first-round RT-PCR of the TCR CDR3. TCRdb reprocessed the multiplex PCR reads via MiXCR and lists one record per CDR3 protein. The top ten clones hold more than 25% of a sample with hundreds of thousands of distinct CDR3 sequences, roughly a third of them seen once. Material for sequencing was blood. These receptors were obtained from a woman in her 40s with Graves' hyperthyroidism.

Ten or more counts support this clonotype. V and J are TRBV7-9 and TRBJ2-7; D possibly corresponds to TRBD2 (5 bases). The ends were cut back, 1 base at V and 5 bases at J, with 15 bases in the middle. The CDR3 length is 15 residues. Per germline, CDR1 SEHNR and CDR2 FQNEAQ (reference sequence). The CDR3 DNA is TGTGCCAGCAGCTTAGAACACCCGGGGTGGCACGAGCAGTACTTC. Translation gives CASSLEHPGWHEQYF.

Of note for this clonotype: An end of the junction does not agree with germline; a read error may underlie this. This chain connects TRBV7-2 to TRBJ1-2; D might be TRBD1 (5 bases). From germline, CDR1 is SGHTA and CDR2 FQGNSA. CDR3 size: 15 residues. The CDR3 DNA sequence: TGCGCCAGCAGCCAAGGACACGGACTTCTCTATGGCTACACCTTC. Its translation is CASSQGHGLLYGYTF.

The table lists this clonotype with many counts. This chain links TRBV9 with TRBJ2-5; D may be TRBD1 (6 bases). Germline V gene sequence: CDR1 SGDLS, CDR2 YYNGEE. The CDR3 contains 16 residues. Trimming removed 4 bases at V and 5 bases at J, with 21 bases between. The CDR3 DNA is TGTGCCAGCAGCCTAGGGCCTCAGGGGAATGGCGAGACCCAGTACTTC. This translates into CASSLGPQGNGETQYF.

This clonotype was counted only a few times. The gene calls are TRBV7-9 and TRBJ2-7; 12 bases fit TRBD2. This CDR3 is 14 amino acids long. Trimming at V came to 3 bases and at J to 6 bases, leaving 3 bases not matched to a gene. Looked up from germline, CDR1 is SEHNR and CDR2 is FQNEAQ (reference sequence). The CDR3 DNA is TGTGCCAGCAGCTTGATACTAGCGGGAGGCGAGCAGTACTTC. This translates into CASSLILAGGEQYF.

This clonotype was observed at least ten times. The chain links TRBV24-1 to TRBJ1-3; 7 bases are shared with TRBD1. CDR1 is KGHDR, CDR2 SFDVKD, per germline. The CDR3 sequence is 13 residues long. Unmatched junction bases numbered 12, after V lost 11 bases and J lost 9 bases. The CDR3 sequence is CAITTGAGCTIYF. The DNA of the CDR3 is TGTGCCATCACTACAGGGGCGGGTTGCACCATATATTTT.

The table lists this clonotype with many counts. V usage is TRBV4-3 and J usage is TRBJ1-1; D unclear. CDR1 LGHNA and CDR2 YSLEER come from the germline V gene. V was shortened by 0 bases and J by 10 bases, with 9 bases between the two germline ends. The CDR3 runs to 12 residues. CDR3 sequence reads: CASSQDRGGAFF. The CDR3 nucleotides are TGCGCCAGCAGCCAAGATCGGGGTGGAGCTTTCTTT.

The count of this clonotype is one. As the CDR3 is not closed by the conserved phenylalanine or tryptophan, this likely results from a read error. The chain employs TRBV19 and TRBJ1-1; 8 bases fit TRBD1. With V trimmed by 5 bases and J by 2 bases, 10 bases remained unmatched. The germline CDR1 and CDR2 sequences are LNHDA and SQIVND (reference sequence). The CDR3 contains 16 residues. The CDR3 DNA reads TGTGCCAGTAGTTCCCATTACAGGGGGGGAAACACTGAAGCTTTCCTT. It is translated as CASSSHYRGGNTEAFL.

In its sample, this clonotype was seen a few times. The chain combines TRBV24-1 with TRBJ1-1, with 7 bases fitting TRBD1. With V trimmed by 4 bases and J by 5 bases, 3 bases remained unmatched. The CDR3 sequence is 13 residues long. Germline V lookup: CDR1 KGHDR, CDR2 SFDVKD. CDR3 amino acids: CATSEGQSTEAFF. The CDR3 DNA follows: TGTGCCACCAGTGAGGGACAGTCTACTGAAGCTTTCTTT.

This clonotype was seen repeatedly, ten times or more. The chain is built from TRBV7-2 and TRBJ1-5; unclear D gene. V was clipped by 1 base and J by 6 bases, with 13 bases between them. CDR1 is SGHTA, CDR2 FQGNSA, per germline. This CDR3 is 15 amino acids long. The CDR3 DNA sequence: TGTGCCAGCAGCTTAGGCGGGCAGGTTAGTCAGCCCCAGCATTTT. Its translation: CASSLGGQVSQPQHF.